The 9 T cell receptor beta chains in this list originate from one sample, sequenced in a study of shared clonotypes between healthy human individuals. Selected positively for CCR7 and CD45RO-negative, naive CD8 cells excluded terminally differentiated effector memory CD45RA+ cells. TCRdb keeps only in-frame clones here, not all; method: immunoSEQ multiplex PCR. The sample has more than 2 million clones; 93% are singletons. Material: naive CD8+ T cells from PBMCs. Every receptor here comes from a man in his late teens or twenties in good health. Some clones in this sample may be carry-over from other donors' samples.

The J gene is TRBJ2-7, the V gene TRBV4-1; the D gene is possibly TRBD1 (6 bases). Germline values: CDR1 MGHRA, CDR2 YSYEKL. The CDR3 has 17 residues. Trimming left V 1 base short and J 3 bases short, with 19 bases between. CDR3 residues: CASSQGHSTGSGYEQYF. The CDR3 DNA reads as TGCGCCAGCAGCCAAGGCCACTCGACAGGATCGGGCTACGAGCAGTACTTC.

This clone appeared a single time. V usage is TRBV5-6 and J usage is TRBJ2-7; 7 bases map to TRBD2. V trimming: 0 bases; J trimming: 0 bases; junction bases outside the gene matches: 0. CDR1 is SGHDT, CDR2 YYEEEE, per germline. The CDR3 length is 14 residues. The CDR3 loop is CASSLERDSYEQYF. The CDR3 coding sequence is TGTGCCAGCAGCTTGGAGCGGGACTCCTACGAGCAGTACTTC.

This clone was picked up a small number of times. The chain is built from TRBV14 and TRBJ1-1; D remains unclear. V shed 2 bases and J shed 6 bases, with 7 bases lying between them. This CDR3 has 12 residues. Germline V gives CDR1 SGHDN, CDR2 FVKESK. DNA for the CDR3: TGTGCCAGCAGCCAATATGTCTCTGAAGCTTTCTTT. Translating it yields CASSQYVSEAFF.

This rearrangement joins TRBV5-6 to TRBJ2-3; perhaps D is TRBD1 or TRBD2 (5 bases each). V lost 4 bases to trimming and J lost 4 bases, with 10 bases between them. The CDR3 sequence is 13 residues long. Germline CDR1 and CDR2: SGHDT and YYEEEE. The CDR3 DNA reads TGTGCCAGCAGCATTGGGACCGCAGATACGCAGTATTTT. Amino acid sequence: CASSIGTADTQYF.

The chain has TRBV6-5 and TRBJ2-7; TRBD2 matches at 11 bases. The germline gives CDR1 MNHEY, CDR2 SVGAGI. The CDR3 consists of 15 residues. V was pared by 4 bases and J by 4 bases, with 6 bases of the junction left unmatched. CDR3: CASSSLAGGPYEQYF. The CDR3 DNA is TGTGCCAGCAGTTCCTTAGCGGGAGGGCCTTACGAGCAGTACTTC.

The chain is built from TRBV7-9 and TRBJ2-1, with TRBD2 matching 10 bases. Germline values: CDR1 SEHNR, CDR2 FQNEAQ (reference sequence). With 3 bases clipped from V and 4 bases from J, the junction kept 6 bases outside the gene matches. The CDR3 has 16 amino acids. CDR3 region: CASSLILAGEYNEQFF. DNA for the CDR3: TGTGCCAGCAGCTTGATCCTAGCGGGGGAGTACAATGAGCAGTTCTTC.

In nucleotides, the CDR3 is TGTGCCAGCAGCTTAGTCGGGAGGACTAGCGGCCCCGTCGAGCAGTACTTC. It specifies CASSLVGRTSGPVEQYF. The rearrangement links TRBV7-6 to TRBJ2-7, with 10 bases that match TRBD2. The ends lost 1 base at V and 6 bases at J; junction bases unmatched: 12. The CDR3 runs 17 residues. Germline loops: CDR1 SGHVS, CDR2 FNYEAQ.

V is TRBV5-1 and J is TRBJ2-2; TRBD1 agrees at 9 bases. Germline V lookup: CDR1 SGHRS, CDR2 YFSETQ. Unmatched junction bases numbered 15, after V lost 7 bases and J lost 8 bases. This CDR3 spans 16 amino acids. Written as DNA, the CDR3 is TGCGCCAGCCGCCCCGGGACAGGGTTCTACCGTGGGGAGCTGTTTTTT. This translates into CASRPGTGFYRGELFF.

This sequence joins TRBV7-9 and TRBJ2-7, with 9 bases fitting TRBD1. J was trimmed by 2 bases and V by 5 bases; bases with no gene match: 10. CDR3 length equals 16 residues. Germline CDR1 reads SEHNR; CDR2 reads FQNEAQ (reference sequence). As DNA, the CDR3 is TGTGCCAGCAGCGCACAGCCCGGGACAGGGACCTACGAGCAGTACTTC. Translating it yields CASSAQPGTGTYEQYF.